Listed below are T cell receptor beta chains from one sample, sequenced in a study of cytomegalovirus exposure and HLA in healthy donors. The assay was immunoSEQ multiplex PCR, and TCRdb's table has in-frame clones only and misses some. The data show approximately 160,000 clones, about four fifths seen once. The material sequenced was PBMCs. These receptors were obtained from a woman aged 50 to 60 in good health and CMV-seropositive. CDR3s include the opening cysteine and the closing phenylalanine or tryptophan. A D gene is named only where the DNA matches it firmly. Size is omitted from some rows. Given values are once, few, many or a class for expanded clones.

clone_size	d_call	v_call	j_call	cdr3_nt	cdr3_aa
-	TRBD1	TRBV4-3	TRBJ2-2	TGCGCCAGCAGCCAAGTTGGGACAGGGGCCGGGGAGCTGTTTTTT	CASSQVGTGAGELFF
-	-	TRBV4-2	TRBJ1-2	TGTGCCAGCAGCCACCCGGACAGTAACTATGGCTACACCTTC	CASSHPDSNYGYTF
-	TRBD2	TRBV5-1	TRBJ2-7	TGCGCCAGCAGCTTGGAAGGGACTACCTACGAGCAGTACTTC	CASSLEGTTYEQYF
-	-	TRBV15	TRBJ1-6	TGTGCCACCAGCCGGCGCGGGGGTCGCAATTCACCCCTCCACTTT	CATSRRGGRNSPLHF
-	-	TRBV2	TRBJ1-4	TGTGCCAGCAGTGCCAGCGGTGATGGAAAACTGTTTTTT	CASSASGDGKLFF
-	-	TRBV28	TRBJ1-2	TGTGCCAGCAGTTTGGGAGGGATCGGCTATGGCTACACCTTC	CASSLGGIGYGYTF
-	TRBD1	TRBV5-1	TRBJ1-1	TGCGCCAGCAGCCTTACGACAGGGGCAAACACTGAAGCTTTCTTT	CASSLTTGANTEAFF
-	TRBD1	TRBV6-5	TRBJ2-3	TGTGCCAGCAGTTACCAGGGGGTTACGCAGTATTTT	CASSYQGVTQYF
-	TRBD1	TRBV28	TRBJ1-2	TGTGCCAGCAGTCCCCCCTCCCTGACAGGGGGCTATGGCTACACCTTC	CASSPPSLTGGYGYTF
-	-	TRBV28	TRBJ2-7	TGTGCCAGCAGTGCCCAAGGTAGCGCGAGCTCCTACGAGCAGTACTTC	CASSAQGSASSYEQYF
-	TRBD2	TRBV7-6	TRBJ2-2	TGTGCCAGCAGCATTCGTAGCGGGGGGAACACCGGGGAGCTGTTTTTT	CASSIRSGGNTGELFF
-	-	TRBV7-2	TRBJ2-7	TGTGCCAGCACCAACCAGGCTTCCGAGCAGTACTTC	CASTNQASEQYF
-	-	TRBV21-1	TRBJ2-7	TGTGCCAGCAGCCGGGGGGGGCGGTTAGTGACCTACGAGCAGTACTTC	CASSRGGRLVTYEQYF
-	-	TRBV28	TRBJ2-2	TGTGCCAGCACCAGTTTGTGGCCCGGGTCCGGGGAGCTGTTTTTT	CASTSLWPGSGELFF
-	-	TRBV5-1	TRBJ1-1	TGCGCCAGCAGCTACAGGGCCATGAACACTGAAGCTTTCTTT	CASSYRAMNTEAFF
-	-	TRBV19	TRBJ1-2	TGTGCCAGTAGTATTAAGGTCGGGATTAGTGGTGGCTACACCTTC	CASSIKVGISGGYTF
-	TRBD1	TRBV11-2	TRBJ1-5	TGTGCCAGCAGCTTAGGTGGGACAGGGGGCCAGCCCCAGCATTTT	CASSLGGTGGQPQHF
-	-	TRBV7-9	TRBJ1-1	TGTGCCAGCAGCTTACCGGAGAGGAACACTGAAGCTTTCTTT	CASSLPERNTEAFF
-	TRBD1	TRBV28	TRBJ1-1	TGTGCCAGCAGTACAATTAGAAGACAGGGTAACACTGAAGCTTTCTTT	CASSTIRRQGNTEAFF
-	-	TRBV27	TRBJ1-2	TGTGCCAGCAGAAGATCTGGACAGCATGGCTACACCTTC	CASRRSGQHGYTF
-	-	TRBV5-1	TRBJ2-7	TGCGCCAGCAGCTTGGATCAGGGGGGCCCCTACGAGCAGTACTTC	CASSLDQGGPYEQYF
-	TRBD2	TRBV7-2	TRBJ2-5	TGTGCCAGCAGCCCGGGACTAGCGGGGGGGCCTCGGCAAGAGACCCAGTACTTC	CASSPGLAGGPRQETQYF
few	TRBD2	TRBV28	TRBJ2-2	TGTGCCAGCAGTTTTCCGGGACTAGCGGGAACCGGGGAGCTGTTTTTT	CASSFPGLAGTGELFF
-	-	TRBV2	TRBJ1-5	TGTGCCAGCACTATCCGGGACACTTATCAGCCCCAGCATTTT	CASTIRDTYQPQHF
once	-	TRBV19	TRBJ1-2	TGTGCCAGTAGTTCCGCGGGGGGTAATCCTGGCTACACCTTC	CASSSAGGNPGYTF
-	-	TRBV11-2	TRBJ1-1	TGTGCCAGCGGCCTAATAGGGGGAAACACTGAAGCTTTCTTT	CASGLIGGNTEAFF
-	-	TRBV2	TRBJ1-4	TGTGCCAGCAGACACCAGGGACTCCGGGCAACTAATGAAAAACTGTTTTTT	CASRHQGLRATNEKLFF
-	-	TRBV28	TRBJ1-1	TGTGCCAGCAGTACTCAGGGGCCGAACACTGAAGCTTTCTTT	CASSTQGPNTEAFF
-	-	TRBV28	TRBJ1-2	TGTGCCAGCAGCTCCGATGGTGCGTGTGGCTACACCTTC	CASSSDGACGYTF
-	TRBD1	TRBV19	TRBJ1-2	TGTGCCAGTAGTAATACCTGGGACAGCGATGGCTACACCTTC	CASSNTWDSDGYTF
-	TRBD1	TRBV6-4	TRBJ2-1	TGTGCCAGCAGCGGACAGGGGAGCTCCTACAATGAGCAGTTCTTC	CASSGQGSSYNEQFF
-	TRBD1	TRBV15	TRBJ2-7	TGTGCCACCAGCAGGGGGACAGGGGACGAGCAGTACTTC	CATSRGTGDEQYF
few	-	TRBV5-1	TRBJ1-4	TGCGCCAGCAGCTCCACAGGGAGCTCGACTAATGAAAAACTGTTTTTT	CASSSTGSSTNEKLFF
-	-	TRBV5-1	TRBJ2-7	TGCGCCAGCAGCTTGGCACGGGGGTACGAGCAGTACTTC	CASSLARGYEQYF
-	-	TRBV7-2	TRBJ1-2	TGTGCCAGCAGCTTCACTAGGCTCGCTGGCTACACCTTC	CASSFTRLAGYTF
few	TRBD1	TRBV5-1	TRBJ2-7	TGCGCCAGCAGCCCCCGACAGGGGGGTCCCTACGAGCAGTACTTC	CASSPRQGGPYEQYF
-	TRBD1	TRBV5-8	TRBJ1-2	TGTGCCAGCAGCAACCGGGACAGGTCCTACTATGGCTACACCTTC	CASSNRDRSYYGYTF
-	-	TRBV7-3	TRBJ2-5	TGTGCCAGCAGCCGCGGAGGGCCACGAGGAGAGACCCAGTACTTC	CASSRGGPRGETQYF
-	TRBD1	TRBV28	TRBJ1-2	TGTGCCAGCAGTTTCCTCTTTACAGGGGGCAATGGCTACACCTTC	CASSFLFTGGNGYTF
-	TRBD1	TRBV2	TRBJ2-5	TGTGCCAGCAGTGGGGTGCGTGGTGTACAAGGGGGCCAGGAGACCCAGTACTTC	CASSGVRGVQGGQETQYF
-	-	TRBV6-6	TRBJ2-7	TGTGCCAGCAGTGACTGGACTGCAAGAGGCGAGCAGTACTTC	CASSDWTARGEQYF
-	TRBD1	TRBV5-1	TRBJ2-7	TGCGCCAGCAGCACGAGCGTTTTGGGACAGGGGGGCGAGCAGTACTTC	CASSTSVLGQGGEQYF
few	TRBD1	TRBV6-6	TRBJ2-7	TGTGCCAGCAGTTACTCTAGGGACAGGACCTCCTACGAGCAGTACTTC	CASSYSRDRTSYEQYF
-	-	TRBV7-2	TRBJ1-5	TGTGCCAGCAGCTTAGCGGCCAGGGGCAATCAGCCCCAGCATTTT	CASSLAARGNQPQHF
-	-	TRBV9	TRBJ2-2	TGTGCCAGCAGCGTCAAGGAGTTTCTGAACACCGGGGAGCTGTTTTTT	CASSVKEFLNTGELFF
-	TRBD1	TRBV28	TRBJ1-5	TGTGCCAGCAGTTCCGGACAGGGGGCCGGTCAGCCCCAGCATTTT	CASSSGQGAGQPQHF
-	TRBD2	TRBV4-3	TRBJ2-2	TGCGCCAGCAGCCGGTCGGGAGGGCGCACCGGGGAGCTGTTTTTT	CASSRSGGRTGELFF
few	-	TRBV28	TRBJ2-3	TGTGCCAGCAGTGCCACTATCGTCACAGATACGCAGTATTTT	CASSATIVTDTQYF
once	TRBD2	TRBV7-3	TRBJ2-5	TGTGCCAGCAGCCAAATAGCGGGATCCTTAGAGACCCAGTACTTC	CASSQIAGSLETQYF
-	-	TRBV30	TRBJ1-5	TGTGCCTGGAGCGGGGGGACTCCCAGAGAGCCCCAGCATTTT	CAWSGGTPREPQHF
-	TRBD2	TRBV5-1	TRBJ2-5	TGCGCCAGCAGCTTAGGACTAGCGGGCCTTCAAGAGACCCAGTACTTC	CASSLGLAGLQETQYF
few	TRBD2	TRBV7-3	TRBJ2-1	TGTGCCAGCAGCTCTCGGACTAGCGGGAACCGGTATGAGCAGTTCTTC	CASSSRTSGNRYEQFF
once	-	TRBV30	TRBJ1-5	TGTGCCTGGTGCGCGGGGAATCAGCCCCAGCATTTT	CAWCAGNQPQHF
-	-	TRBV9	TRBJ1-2	TGTGCCAGCAGCCCTCGACTCGACGCCGTTTATGGCTACACCTTC	CASSPRLDAVYGYTF
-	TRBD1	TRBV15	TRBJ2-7	TGTGCCACCAGCAGAGAATTGGGACAGGCTTACGAGCAGTACTTC	CATSRELGQAYEQYF
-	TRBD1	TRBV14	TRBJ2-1	TGTGCCAGCAGTCCTAAGAGGGGACAGGGTAATTTTCGCTCCTACAATGAGCAGTTCTTC	CASSPKRGQGNFRSYNEQFF